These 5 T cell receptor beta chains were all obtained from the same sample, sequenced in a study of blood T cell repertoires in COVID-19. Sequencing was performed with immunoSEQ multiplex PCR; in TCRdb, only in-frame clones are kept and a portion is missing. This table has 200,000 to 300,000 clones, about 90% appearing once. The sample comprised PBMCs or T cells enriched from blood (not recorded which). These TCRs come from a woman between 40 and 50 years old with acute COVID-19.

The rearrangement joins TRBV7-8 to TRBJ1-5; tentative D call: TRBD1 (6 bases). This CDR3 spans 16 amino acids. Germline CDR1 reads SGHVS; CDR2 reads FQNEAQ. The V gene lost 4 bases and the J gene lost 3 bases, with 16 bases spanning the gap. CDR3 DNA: TGTGCCAGCAGCTCCCTTGGGGTGGGGGCCAATCAGCCCCAGCATTTT. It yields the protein CASSSLGVGANQPQHF.

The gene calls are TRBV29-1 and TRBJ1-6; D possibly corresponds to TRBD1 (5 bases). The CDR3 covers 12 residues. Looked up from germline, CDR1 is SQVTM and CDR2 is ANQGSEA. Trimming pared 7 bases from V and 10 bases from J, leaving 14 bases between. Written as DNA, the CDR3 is TGCAGCGCCGGGGGTTCCGGGTCACCCCTCCACTTT. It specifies CSAGGSGSPLHF.

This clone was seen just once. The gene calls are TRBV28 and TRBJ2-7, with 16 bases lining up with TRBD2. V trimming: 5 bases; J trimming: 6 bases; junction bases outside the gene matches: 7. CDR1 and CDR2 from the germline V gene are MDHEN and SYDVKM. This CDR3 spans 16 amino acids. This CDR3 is CASSPGTSGRDGEQYF. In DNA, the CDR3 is TGTGCCAGCAGTCCGGGGACTAGCGGGAGGGACGGCGAGCAGTACTTC.

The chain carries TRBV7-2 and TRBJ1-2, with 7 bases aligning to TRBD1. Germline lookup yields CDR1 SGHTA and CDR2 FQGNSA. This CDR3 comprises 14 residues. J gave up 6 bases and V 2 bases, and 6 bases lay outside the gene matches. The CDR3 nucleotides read TGTGCCAGCAGCTTATTTCAGGGGGTGGATGGCTACACCTTC. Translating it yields CASSLFQGVDGYTF. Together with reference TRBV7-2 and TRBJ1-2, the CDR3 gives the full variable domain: GAGVSQSPSNKVTEKGKDVELRCDPISGHTALYWYRQSLGQGLEFLIYFQGNSAPDKSGLPSDRFSAERTGGSVSTLTIQRTQQEDSAVYLCASSLFQGVDGYTFGSGTRLTVV.

CDR3: CASSDHLAEDTQYF. As DNA, the CDR3 is TGTGCCAGCAGCGATCACCTAGCGGAAGATACGCAGTATTTT. The chain employs TRBV9 and TRBJ2-3; 7 nucleotides match TRBD2. Per the germline V gene, CDR1 is SGDLS and CDR2 is YYNGEE. CDR3 length: 14 amino acids. V was pared by 3 bases and J by 5 bases, with 6 bases of the junction left unmatched.